These 6 T cell receptor beta chains came from one sample sequenced in a study of Graves' ophthalmopathy and Graves' hyperthyroidism. The authors amplified TCR beta CDR3 regions, and they did so from RNA transcripts for repertoire sequencing. Second-round multiplex PCR came after a first-round RT-PCR that employed HTBI primers. Each CDR3 protein gets one entry after TCRdb re-called the multiplex PCR reads with MiXCR. The repertoire holds about 230,000 distinct CDR3 sequences, with around 50% as singletons. Sample: peripheral blood. Receptor source: an adult man with Graves' ophthalmopathy.

This clonotype was seen more than once but under ten times. The genes are TRBV6-5 and TRBJ2-7, with a tentative D call TRBD1 (6 bases). V lost 0 bases, J lost 5 bases, and 17 bases lay in between. Germline V lookup: CDR1 MNHEY, CDR2 SVGAGI. The CDR3 runs to 16 residues. The DNA for the CDR3 is TGTGCCAGCAGTTACTCATCAGGGGACCTCCTTGACGAGCAGTACTTC. It is translated as CASSYSSGDLLDEQYF.

The CDR3 loop is CASSTTGVSPLHF. The CDR3 DNA reads as TGTGCCAGCAGTACCACAGGGGTCTCACCCCTCCACTTT. This chain connects TRBV9 to TRBJ1-6, with TRBD1 matching over 7 bases. Germline V gene sequence: CDR1 SGDLS, CDR2 YYNGEE. V was pared by 5 bases and J by 10 bases, with 6 bases of the junction left unmatched. The CDR3 is 13 amino acids.

Note on this clonotype: Since a much larger clone is just one base distant, this may be a read error. The gene calls are TRBV10-2 and TRBJ1-4; weak D call: TRBD1 (5 bases). The CDR3 runs to 13 residues. Per the germline V gene, CDR1 is WSHSY and CDR2 is SAAADI. The CDR3 DNA is TGCGCCGGCAGTGGGAGGGGTGATGAAAAACTGTTTTTT. Translated, it gives CAGSGRGDEKLFF.

Comments on this clonotype: At one end, the junction sequence differs from germline, possibly due to a read error. The rearrangement joins TRBV24-1 to TRBJ1-2; D possibly corresponds to TRBD1 (5 bases). CDR3 length: 12 residues. Germline values: CDR1 KGHDR, CDR2 SFDVKD. For the CDR3, the DNA is TGTGCCAGCAGTACCAGGGCGGTGGGCTACACCTTC. It is translated as CASSTRAVGYTF.

This clonotype showed up many times. The genes are TRBV15 and TRBJ2-7; TRBD2 is a possible D gene (6 bases). Trimming took off 4 bases at V and 7 bases at J, with 11 bases between the two ends. The CDR3 loop spans 12 amino acids. Germline V gene sequence: CDR1 LNHNV, CDR2 YYDKDF (reference sequence). CDR3 region: CATSTSEGEQYF. The CDR3 bases are TGTGCCACCAGCACCTCGGAGGGAGAGCAGTACTTC.

The chain recombines TRBV9 with TRBJ2-5; 7 nucleotides agree with TRBD1. The CDR3 is 15 residues long. Germline assignment: CDR1 SGDLS and CDR2 YYNGEE. Trimming at V came to 4 bases and at J to 2 bases, leaving 8 bases not matched to a gene. CDR3 DNA: TGTGCCAGCAGCAAACAGGGGAACTATCAAGAGACCCAGTACTTC. Translating it yields CASSKQGNYQETQYF.